In its sample, the clone carrying this T cell receptor (beta chain) was seen many times. As yet, its antigen is unknown. CDR3 length: 11 amino acids. V was trimmed by 3 bases and J by 2 bases, leaving 4 bases between them. Germline V gene sequence: CDR1 SQVTM, CDR2 ANQGSEA. Assay: immunoSEQ multiplex PCR; the TCRdb copy retains only in-frame clones and omits some. Listed for the sample are roughly 24,000 clones, none seen a single time. The related graft donor's blood sample was taken on the day of bone marrow donation. The data were taken from a study of T cells after posttransplantation cyclophosphamide. Study outcomes and limitations: Recipient CMV seropositivity and CMV reactivation strongly tracked TRB clonality. TRB overlap between skin or GI tissue T cells and blood was limited. Later post-transplant blood repertoires were often dominated by donor CD8+ memory clones.

The chain recombines TRBV29-1 with TRBJ1-2, with unresolved D. Sequenced sample: PBMCs. This TCR was sampled from an older woman in good health, CMV-negative, and a related stem cell transplant donor. The CDR3: CSVDLNYGYTF. The CDR3 DNA reads TGCAGCGTTGACCTCAACTATGGCTACACCTTC.